The clone carrying this TCR beta chain appeared a few times. Its antigen is currently unknown. This sample was included in a study of vaccination and CD4 T cells after COVID-19. Overall study: With a range of 35 to 161, the median interval from diagnosis to drawing post-COVID samples was 100 to 110 days.

Stated treatment: roughly 11-day PBMC culture with coronavirus spike peptide pools or control peptides (ViraFEST assay). One should note that the unexposed donor's CD4+ T cells were collected before the COVID-19 pandemic (2011-2018). The Oncomine TCR Beta short-read assay sequenced DNA from cultured CD4+ T cells. TCRdb reanalysed the PCR reads using MiXCR and keeps one entry per CDR3 protein. Found here are about 6,100 distinct CDR3 sequences, just under 50% of them singletons; the top ten hold about 55%. Regarding the study as a whole: Convalescent patients had a median roughly 90% of reactive clones appearing only post-vaccination.

Germline-derived CDR1 and CDR2 are LNHDA and SQIVND (reference sequence). The CDR3 sequence is 13 residues long. V lost 4 bases, J lost 5 bases, and 4 bases stayed unmatched. The chain is built from TRBV19 and TRBJ1-1, with TRBD1 matching 7 bases. Sequencing was performed on CD4+ T cells from blood, cultured in vitro. The receptor was isolated from a human donor in good health. The CDR3 nucleotides read TGTGCCAGTAGTACCCAGGGGGGAACTGAAGCTTTCTTT. Its translation: CASSTQGGTEAFF.